These T cell receptor beta chains were read from a single sample in a study of shared clonotypes between healthy human individuals. Sequenced by immunoSEQ multiplex PCR; TCRdb stores in-frame clones only, minus some. Among 90,000 to 120,000 clones listed, approximately 65% were seen once. Sequencing used memory CD8+ T cells sorted from blood. The source is a woman in her 30s in good health. Both conserved end residues are part of each CDR3. Fields, in order: D gene, V gene, clone size, J gene, CDR3 DNA, CDR3 protein. The D gene is left open where the match is weak. A clone size is listed for some rows: how often the clone was seen (once, few, many), or a class if it is expanded.

D: NA; V: TRBV4-2; size: NA; J: TRBJ2-7; DNA: TGTGCCAGCAGCCAAGAATCTCTCGGGGGCTTGCCCTACGAGCAGTACTTC; CDR3: CASSQESLGGLPYEQYF
D: TRBD1; V: TRBV6-5; size: few; J: TRBJ2-5; DNA: TGTGCCAGCAGCTCGACAGGGTGGGGGGAGACCCAGTACTTC; CDR3: CASSSTGWGETQYF
D: TRBD1; V: TRBV6-6; size: NA; J: TRBJ2-3; DNA: TGTGCCAGCAAGGACAGGGCAAAGAGAGATACGCAGTATTTT; CDR3: CASKDRAKRDTQYF
D: TRBD2; V: TRBV19; size: NA; J: TRBJ2-7; DNA: TGTGCCAGTAGTATCTCTAGCGGAGAAACGTACGAGCAGTACTTC; CDR3: CASSISSGETYEQYF
D: NA; V: TRBV7-9; size: NA; J: TRBJ2-7; DNA: TGTGCCAGCAGCTCCCACGACAGCTACGAGCAGTACTTC; CDR3: CASSSHDSYEQYF
D: TRBD2; V: TRBV7-8; size: NA; J: TRBJ2-1; DNA: TGTGCCAGCAGCTTCCCGGGACTAGCCAATGAGCAGTTCTTC; CDR3: CASSFPGLANEQFF
D: NA; V: TRBV2; size: NA; J: TRBJ1-5; DNA: TGTGCCAGCAGGGAACCGGGCAATAAGAACCAGCCCCAGCATTTT; CDR3: CASREPGNKNQPQHF
D: TRBD1; V: TRBV19; size: NA; J: TRBJ2-1; DNA: TGTGCCAGTAGTAAGGGACAGAGATACAATGAGCAGTTCTTC; CDR3: CASSKGQRYNEQFF
D: NA; V: TRBV29-1; size: NA; J: TRBJ2-7; DNA: TGCAGCGTTGAGATCCCAGCGGTTCTTACCTACGAGCAGTACTTC; CDR3: CSVEIPAVLTYEQYF
D: NA; V: TRBV19; size: NA; J: TRBJ1-2; DNA: TGTGCCCTCGCGGGGGACCATCCATACACCTTC; CDR3: CALAGDHPYTF
D: NA; V: TRBV5-4; size: NA; J: TRBJ2-1; DNA: TGTGCCAGCAGCCCAGACTGGGGGGCAGCCAATGAGCAGTTCTTC; CDR3: CASSPDWGAANEQFF
D: NA; V: TRBV29-1; size: once; J: TRBJ2-1; DNA: TGCAGCGTTGGAGGGGACAAGCAGTTCTTC; CDR3: CSVGGDKQFF
D: TRBD2; V: TRBV28; size: NA; J: TRBJ2-5; DNA: TGTGCCAGCAGTTTAACGAGCGGGAGGGGGACCCAGTACTTC; CDR3: CASSLTSGRGTQYF
D: NA; V: TRBV28; size: NA; J: TRBJ1-2; DNA: TGTGCCAGCAGTTTTTGGGTCGGACCCTTGAAGGGGGGCTACACCTTC; CDR3: CASSFWVGPLKGGYTF
D: TRBD2; V: TRBV19; size: NA; J: TRBJ2-1; DNA: TGTGCCAGCCGATTACTAGCGGACAATGAGCAGTTCTTC; CDR3: CASRLLADNEQFF
D: TRBD2; V: TRBV2; size: few; J: TRBJ2-7; DNA: TGTGCCAGCACGGGGACTAGCGGCGGCCTAGGCGAGCAGTACTTC; CDR3: CASTGTSGGLGEQYF
D: NA; V: TRBV28; size: once; J: TRBJ2-1; DNA: TGTGCCAGCAGTCACCCCAAGGAAGGGGGACACGTGAATGAGCAGTTCTTC; CDR3: CASSHPKEGGHVNEQFF
D: TRBD1; V: TRBV4-1; size: NA; J: TRBJ1-3; DNA: TGCGCCAGCAGCCCCTGGGACAGACCTGGAAACACCATATATTTT; CDR3: CASSPWDRPGNTIYF